The present entry profiles one T cell receptor (beta chain) with its context. Its antigen is still unknown. After removal of 4 bases from V and 8 bases from J, the junction contained 13 bases not matched to a gene. The CDR3 spans 16 residues. Germline loops: CDR1 WNHNN, CDR2 SYGVQD (reference sequence). PCR was performed using 60 Vbeta and 13 Jbeta primers. As processed by the authors: In a later analysis, the count reached roughly 80 million unique TCR beta chains, with approximately 10 million shared. Assay: immunoSEQ multiplex PCR; the TCRdb copy retains only in-frame clones and omits some. That table furnishes V, J and clone size, whereas the DNA furnished D and trimming. The table lists approximately 190,000 clones, roughly 80% of them singletons, with roughly 0.75% in the top ten. The record originates from a study of cytomegalovirus exposure and HLA in healthy donors. Findings and caveats of the study: A cluster of highly shared sequence variants was likely a sequencing artifact. A later analysis found common viral pathogens apparently linked to several of the most significant clusters.

This clonotype was sampled from a woman between 18 and 30 years old in good health and CMV-seronegative. The chain employs TRBV10-1 and TRBJ2-1; 8 nucleotides agree with TRBD2. Sequences were obtained from PBMCs. This chain's CDR3 is CASSASAGVFPDEQFF. The CDR3 nucleotides are TGCGCCAGCAGTGCTTCAGCGGGGGTCTTTCCAGATGAGCAGTTCTTC.